This T cell receptor (beta chain) was sequenced in a study of a mutant IDH1 vaccine in newly diagnosed glioma. Time point specified: week 23, last vaccination. In every dose of vaccine, 300 ug of mutant IDH1 20-mer peptide was given alongside topical imiquimod. Only in-frame clones appear in the TCRdb table, and some are missing; sequencing was by immunoSEQ multiplex PCR. The sample lists around 76,000 clones, around 83% occurring once. This clone was picked up one time. The antigen remains unidentified. Specimen: PBMCs, collected from a glioma patient whose treatment included an IDH1 peptide vaccine. The TCR comes from a woman aged 45 to 65 with glioma.

The CDR3: CASSWGSTVSYEQYF. CDR3 nucleotides: TGTGCCAGCAGCTGGGGATCGACTGTCTCCTACGAGCAGTACTTC. The chain links TRBV5-5 to TRBJ2-7; D unclear. The germline gives CDR1 SGHKS, CDR2 YYEKEE (reference sequence). V was clipped by 3 bases and J by 0 bases, with 13 bases between them. CDR3 length: 15 amino acids.